Each of the 22 T cell receptor beta chains below was sequenced from the same sample in a study of control samples from healthy donors and cancer patients. Generated by immunoSEQ multiplex PCR, the TCRdb table keeps only in-frame clones and is missing some. The table lists roughly 180,000 clones, about 90% of them singletons. Material for sequencing was blood. The receptor source for this set is a woman in her thirties or forties in good health.

The CDR3 region is CASSIMDGTGAGNTIYF. The DNA of the CDR3 is TGTGCCAGTAGTATAATGGACGGGACAGGGGCTGGAAACACCATATATTTT. The rearrangement links TRBV19 to TRBJ1-3; 10 nucleotides align to TRBD1. This CDR3 is 17 amino acids long. CDR1 LNHDA and CDR2 SQIVND come from the germline V gene (reference sequence). With V trimmed by 2 bases and J by 2 bases, 6 bases remained unmatched.

The CDR3 DNA follows: TGTGCCAGCCAGACGAGAAGGTCACCCCTCCACTTT. It yields the protein CASQTRRSPLHF. V usage is TRBV7-8 and J usage is TRBJ1-6; D not certain. Germline CDR1 is SGHVS and CDR2 is FQNEAQ. This CDR3 has 12 amino acids. V was trimmed by 8 bases and J by 10 bases, leaving 12 bases between them.

The chain recombines TRBV4-2 with TRBJ2-5, with D possibly being TRBD2 (7 bases). With 2 bases removed from V and 2 bases from J, the gap between germline ends came to 18 bases. This CDR3 comprises 17 residues. Germline assignment: CDR1 LGHNA and CDR2 YNFKEQ. In nucleotides, the CDR3 is TGTGCCAGCAGCCAACTCCCCCTGGGGGGGCGGCAAGAGACCCAGTACTTC. It translates to CASSQLPLGGRQETQYF.

This chain connects TRBV5-1 to TRBJ2-5; TRBD2 might be the D (6 bases). Per the germline V gene, CDR1 is SGHRS and CDR2 is YFSETQ. CDR3 length: 14 residues. Trimming left V 4 bases short and J 2 bases short, with 12 bases between. The DNA for the CDR3 is TGCGCCAGCAGCGTCCGACGGGGGCAAGAGACCCAGTACTTC. Its translation is CASSVRRGQETQYF. The whole variable domain, remainder taken from reference TRBV5-1 and TRBJ2-5, is KAGVTQTPRYLIKTRGQQVTLSCSPISGHRSVSWYQQTPGQGLQFLFEYFSETQRNKGNFPGRFSGRQFSNSRSEMNVSTLELGDSALYLCASSVRRGQETQYFGPGTRLLVL.

This chain links TRBV9 with TRBJ2-3; 7 bases align to TRBD2. V lost 4 bases and J lost 8; bases outside the gene matches: 13. The CDR3 consists of 15 residues. CDR1 and CDR2 (germline): SGDLS, YYNGEE. The DNA of the CDR3 is TGTGCCAGCAGCACCCCCGGGACTACCCTGGGTACGCAGTATTTT. This codes for CASSTPGTTLGTQYF.

This chain connects TRBV19 to TRBJ2-7; TRBD1 is a possible D gene (5 bases). The ends were cut back, 5 bases at V and 6 bases at J, with 11 bases in the middle. From germline, CDR1 is LNHDA and CDR2 SQIVND (reference sequence). The CDR3 is made up of 12 amino acids. CDR3: CASSGARGEQYF. The CDR3 region has the DNA TGTGCCAGTAGTGGCGCAAGGGGCGAGCAGTACTTC.

The V call is TRBV5-4, the J call TRBJ1-1; D is unclear. The CDR3 extends over 16 amino acids. Trimming removed 0 bases at V and 3 bases at J, with 15 bases between. The germline CDR1 and CDR2 sequences are SGHNT and YYREEE (reference sequence). The CDR3 region has the DNA TGTGCCAGCAGCTTGGACCGTGGTCTCGGGGACACTGAAGCTTTCTTT. Protein: CASSLDRGLGDTEAFF.

The chain joins TRBV28 to TRBJ1-2, with D perhaps matching TRBD1 (5 bases). Trimming removed 1 base at V and 4 bases at J, with 10 bases between. CDR1 is MDHEN, CDR2 SYDVKM, per germline. The CDR3 runs to 14 residues. This CDR3 is CASSLSQGSYGYTF. CDR3 DNA: TGTGCCAGCAGTTTATCCCAGGGTAGCTATGGCTACACCTTC.

This chain joins TRBV5-1 and TRBJ1-4, with D possibly matching TRBD1 (6 bases). The CDR3 loop spans 14 amino acids. Germline V gives CDR1 SGHRS, CDR2 YFSETQ. V was pared by 0 bases and J by 6 bases, with 9 bases between. The chain's CDR3 is CASSLDRVDEKLFF. The DNA of the CDR3 is TGCGCCAGCAGCTTGGACAGGGTCGATGAAAAACTGTTTTTT. Looking up the rest from reference TRBV5-1 and TRBJ1-4 gives the full variable domain: KAGVTQTPRYLIKTRGQQVTLSCSPISGHRSVSWYQQTPGQGLQFLFEYFSETQRNKGNFPGRFSGRQFSNSRSEMNVSTLELGDSALYLCASSLDRVDEKLFFGSGTQLSVL.

The chain carries TRBV9 and TRBJ2-1, with D possibly being TRBD1 (6 bases). Trimming removed 0 bases at V and 8 bases at J, with 18 bases between. CDR1 SGDLS and CDR2 YYNGEE come from the germline V gene. The CDR3 is 16 amino acids. CDR3 amino acids: CASSVATGTYFDEQFF. The CDR3 nucleotides are TGTGCCAGCAGCGTAGCTACAGGGACATACTTCGATGAGCAGTTCTTC.

This clone was recorded a few times. V and J are TRBV7-9 and TRBJ2-1; D is ambiguous. The length of the CDR3 is 12 residues. The V gene's germline CDR1 is SEHNR and CDR2 FQNEAQ (reference sequence). Trimming removed 5 bases from V and 2 bases from J, with 4 bases in between. This CDR3 is CASSIPYNEQFF. CDR3 DNA sequence: TGTGCCAGCAGCATACCCTACAATGAGCAGTTCTTC.

The chain recombines TRBV15 with TRBJ1-1; no clear D. The germline gives CDR1 LNHNV, CDR2 YYDKDF (reference sequence). V shed 0 bases and J shed 2 bases, with 13 bases lying between them. The CDR3 has 16 amino acids. CDR3 loop: CATSREQTRTNTEAFF. The CDR3 nucleotides read TGTGCCACCAGCAGAGAACAGACACGAACCAACACTGAAGCTTTCTTT.

This clone turned up a few times. The chain couples TRBV7-2 to TRBJ1-1; no clear D gene. V was shortened by 4 bases and J by 4 bases, with 19 bases between the two germline ends. The CDR3 covers 16 residues. The germline V gene encodes CDR1 SGHTA and CDR2 FQGNSA. CDR3 region: CASSSVTGVVGTEAFF. The CDR3 DNA sequence: TGTGCCAGCAGCTCTGTCACCGGGGTGGTGGGCACTGAAGCTTTCTTT.

The chain has TRBV10-3 and TRBJ1-1; D may be TRBD1 (5 bases). CDR1 and CDR2 from the germline V gene are ENHRY and SYGVKD. The V end was cut by 5 bases, the J end by 3 bases, with 10 bases between. This CDR3 has 13 residues. The CDR3 sequence: CAISSGDDTEAFF. The CDR3 nucleotides read TGTGCCATCAGTAGTGGGGACGACACTGAAGCTTTCTTT.

The chain has TRBV14 and TRBJ2-7, with 8 bases lining up with TRBD2. After removal of 0 bases from V and 7 bases from J, the junction contained 14 bases not matched to a gene. This CDR3 comprises 17 residues. Germline loops: CDR1 SGHDN, CDR2 FVKESK. The CDR3 DNA sequence: TGTGCCAGCAGCCAAGATGGTTTTCGGGGGGGCTCTCGGGAGCAGTACTTC. Its protein product is CASSQDGFRGGSREQYF.

The rearrangement uses TRBV20-1 and TRBJ1-1; TRBD1 is a possible D gene (6 bases). Germline assignment: CDR1 DFQATT and CDR2 SNEGSKA (reference sequence). Trimming left V 3 bases short and J 0 bases short, with 8 bases between. This CDR3 has 13 residues. CDR3 in amino acids: CSASTGLNTEAFF. The CDR3 region has the DNA TGCAGTGCTAGTACAGGGTTGAACACTGAAGCTTTCTTT.

CDR3 sequence: CARSLYYGSYNSPLHF. CDR3 sequence (DNA): TGTGCCAGAAGCTTGTATTACGGCTCCTATAATTCACCCCTCCACTTT. The chain is built from TRBV5-3 and TRBJ1-6; D is unclear. TRBV5-3 is filed as an ORF, its function uncertain. This CDR3 has 16 amino acids. Trimming took off 1 base at V and 0 bases at J, with 8 bases between the two ends.

The genes are TRBV9 and TRBJ2-3; the match to TRBD1 covers 8 bases. This CDR3 spans 15 amino acids. V lost 3 bases to trimming and J lost 0 bases; unmatched junction nucleotides: 3. Germline CDR1 SGDLS, CDR2 YYNGEE. The CDR3 DNA reads as TGTGCCAGCAGCGAGCGGACAGGGAGCACAGATACGCAGTATTTT. Its protein is CASSERTGSTDTQYF.

V gene TRBV6-6 combines with J gene TRBJ2-5; weak D call: TRBD2 (6 bases). This CDR3 has 14 amino acids. The V end was cut by 6 bases, the J end by 4 bases, with 15 bases between. Per the germline V gene, CDR1 is MNHNY and CDR2 is SVGAGI (reference sequence). The CDR3 DNA reads as TGTGCCAGCAGACGACCGGCCGGGGGAGAGACCCAGTACTTC. Protein product: CASRRPAGGETQYF.

The chain recombines TRBV5-1 with TRBJ2-1; D is undetermined. The V gene lost 4 bases and the J gene lost 4 bases, with 18 bases spanning the gap. This CDR3 has 16 amino acids. CDR1 and CDR2 from the germline V gene are SGHRS and YFSETQ. In nucleotides, the CDR3 is TGCGCCAGCAGCCCCTCGCTATCGGACGGGTACAATGAGCAGTTCTTC. It yields the protein CASSPSLSDGYNEQFF.

Concerning this clone itself: A read error may account for a junction end that differs from germline. The same CDR3 is also encoded by other DNA sequences in this sample. V gene TRBV5-1 combines with J gene TRBJ2-7; D is undetermined. Germline loops: CDR1 SGHRS, CDR2 YFSETQ. The length of the CDR3 is 11 residues. Here the CDR3 reads CASSLEYEQYF. CDR3 sequence (DNA): TGCGCCAGCAGTTTGGAATACGAGCAGTACTTC.

This sequence joins TRBV7-9 and TRBJ2-2; possible D gene TRBD1, 6 bases. CDR1 is SEHNR, CDR2 FQNEAQ, per germline (reference sequence). The CDR3 covers 13 residues. Trimming stripped 5 bases from V and 7 bases from J, with 11 bases between. The CDR3 DNA is TGTGCCAGCAGCCAGCAGGGGTACGGGGAGCTGTTTTTT. Translating gives CASSQQGYGELFF.